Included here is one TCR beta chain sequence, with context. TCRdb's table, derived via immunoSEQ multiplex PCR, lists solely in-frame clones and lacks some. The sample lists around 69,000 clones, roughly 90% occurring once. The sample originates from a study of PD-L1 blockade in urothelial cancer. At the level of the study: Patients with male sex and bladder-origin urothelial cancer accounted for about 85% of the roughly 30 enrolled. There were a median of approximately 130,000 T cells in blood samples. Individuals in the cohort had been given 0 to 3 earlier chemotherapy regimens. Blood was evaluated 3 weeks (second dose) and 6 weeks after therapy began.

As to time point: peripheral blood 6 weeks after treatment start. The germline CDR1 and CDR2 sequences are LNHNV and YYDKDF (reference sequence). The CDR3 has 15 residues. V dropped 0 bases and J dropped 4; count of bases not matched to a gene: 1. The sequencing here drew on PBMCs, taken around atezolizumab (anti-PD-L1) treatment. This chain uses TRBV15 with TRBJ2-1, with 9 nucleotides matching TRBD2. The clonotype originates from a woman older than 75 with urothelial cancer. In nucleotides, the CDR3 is TGTGCCACCAGCAGAGATAGCGGGAGTTACAATGAGCAGTTCTTC. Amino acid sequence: CATSRDSGSYNEQFF.